A selection of T cell receptor beta chains follows, all from one sample in a study of OX40 agonist ivuxolimab in advanced cancers. Clones were read by immunoSEQ multiplex PCR, and TCRdb kept only the in-frame ones, dropping some. This table holds about 53,000 clones, approximately 84% found once. Sequencing was performed on CD4+ or CD8+ T cells sorted from blood, taken in a trial of the OX40 agonist ivuxolimab. The receptor source for this set is an adult with an advanced solid tumor such as melanoma, head and neck, liver or kidney cancer. The CDR3 runs from the conserved cysteine through the conserved F or W. Fields, in order: D gene, J gene, V gene, CDR3 DNA, CDR3 protein. The D gene is left open where the match is weak.

TRBD2 | TRBJ2-1 | TRBV9 | TGTGCCAGCAGCCCCCGAGGTAGCGGGATCAATGAGCAGTTCTTC | CASSPRGSGINEQFF
TRBD1 | TRBJ2-7 | TRBV28 | TGTGCCAGCAGCACTGGACAGGGGTCCTACGAGCAGTACTTC | CASSTGQGSYEQYF
NA | TRBJ1-5 | TRBV2 | TGTGCCAGCAGTGAAAGGGAGAACAATCAGCCCCAGCATTTT | CASSERENNQPQHF
TRBD2 | TRBJ2-3 | TRBV7-9 | TGTGCCAGCTTAGCGGGAGACCACACAGATACGCAGTATTTT | CASLAGDHTDTQYF
NA | TRBJ1-6 | TRBV6-5 | TGTGCCAGCAGAATCGAGGGTGCTAATTCACCCCTCCACTTT | CASRIEGANSPLHF
NA | TRBJ2-1 | TRBV7-2 | TGTGCCAGCAGTTCAACGACGGGCCAGGGGGAGCAGTTCTTC | CASSSTTGQGEQFF
TRBD1 | TRBJ2-5 | TRBV28 | TGTGCCAGCAGTTTCTCAGGGGGCGCGAAGACCCAGTACTTC | CASSFSGGAKTQYF
NA | TRBJ1-2 | TRBV14 | TGTGCCAGCAGCCAAGATATCGTAGGGCCCTACACCTTC | CASSQDIVGPYTF
NA | TRBJ1-1 | TRBV11-3 | TGTGCCAGCAGCTTAGAGGTTGGTTCTGAAGCTTTCTTT | CASSLEVGSEAFF
NA | TRBJ2-7 | TRBV19 | TGTGCCAGTAGTACGATCACAGGAAACGAGCAGTACTTC | CASSTITGNEQYF
TRBD1 | TRBJ1-2 | TRBV5-8 | TGTGCCAGCAGCTTGGCATCGACAGGGAGGTCCTATGGCTACACCTTC | CASSLASTGRSYGYTF
TRBD1 | TRBJ1-2 | TRBV28 | TGTGCCAGCAGACGGACAGGGTCTAACTATGGCTACACCTTC | CASRRTGSNYGYTF
TRBD1 | TRBJ1-4 | TRBV4-3 | TGCGCCAGCAGCCAAGGCCGACAGGGTAACCATGAAAAACTGTTTTTT | CASSQGRQGNHEKLFF